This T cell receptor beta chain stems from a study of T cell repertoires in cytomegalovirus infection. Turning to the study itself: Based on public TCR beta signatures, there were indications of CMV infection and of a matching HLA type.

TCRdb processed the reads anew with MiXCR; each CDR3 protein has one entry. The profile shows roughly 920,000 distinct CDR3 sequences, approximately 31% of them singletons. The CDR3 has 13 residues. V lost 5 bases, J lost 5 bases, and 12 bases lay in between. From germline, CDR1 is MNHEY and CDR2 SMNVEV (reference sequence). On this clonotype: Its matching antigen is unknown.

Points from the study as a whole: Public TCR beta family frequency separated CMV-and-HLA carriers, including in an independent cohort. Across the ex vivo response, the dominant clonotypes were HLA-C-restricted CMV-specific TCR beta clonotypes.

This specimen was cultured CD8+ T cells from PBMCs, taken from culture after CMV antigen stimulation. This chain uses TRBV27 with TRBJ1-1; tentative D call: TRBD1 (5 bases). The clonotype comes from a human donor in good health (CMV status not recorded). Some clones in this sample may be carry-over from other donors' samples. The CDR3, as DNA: TGTGCCAGCAGTCCCCCGGACAAGACTGAAGCTTTCTTT. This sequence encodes CASSPPDKTEAFF.